One T cell receptor beta chain is described in this entry. The method was immunoSEQ multiplex PCR; TCRdb's version includes in-frame clones alone and lacks a portion of them. This table has more than 30,000 clones, 87% appearing once. The time point was: time of PML onset. Trimming took 1 base from V and 0 from J; bases not matched to a gene: 3. From germline, CDR1 is SGHVT and CDR2 SQSDAQ. This CDR3 has 17 residues. The data stem from a study of multiple sclerosis patients with progressive multifocal leukoencephalopathy. The gene calls are TRBV7-4 and TRBJ2-1; TRBD2 agrees at 10 bases. The receptor was isolated from a woman aged 40 to 55 with progressive multifocal leukoencephalopathy. The sequences come from PBMCs, collected from a patient treated with natalizumab. CDR3 sequence (DNA): TGTGCCAGCAGCTTAGAACGACTAGCGGGCTCCTACAATGAGCAGTTCTTC. Protein: CASSLERLAGSYNEQFF. The full variable domain, completed using reference TRBV7-4 and TRBJ2-1, is GAGVSQSPRYKVAKRGRDVALRCDSISGHVTLYWYRQTLGQGSEVLTYSQSDAQRDKSGRPSGRFSAERPERSVSTLKIQRTEQGDSAVYLCASSLERLAGSYNEQFFGPGTRLTVL.